This paragraph covers one T cell receptor (beta chain) sequence. This clonotype was recorded at least ten times. Its antigen remains undetermined. Base qualities are not recorded, but no much larger clone differs from it by a single base. Libraries came from multiplex PCR. This sample was sequenced with an Illumina HiSeq 4000. To build TCR beta libraries, CDR3 regions were amplified by Arm-PCR using iRepertoire HTBI primers. Before sequencing, the PCR products went through gel purification. The study's own analysis went as follows. Across samples, 60 to 70 TRBV and 13 to 15 TRBJ segments were identified and used for gene usage analysis of CDR3 amino acid clonotypes. COPE and FqMerger were used to merge the filtered high-quality paired reads into contigs. BLAST was used to align contigs to the IMGT TRBV, TRBD and TRBJ reference genes, and CDR3 was defined following IMGT. Any clonotype with a frequency above 0.1% was counted as a highly expanded clone. Repertoire diversity was measured by Shannon entropy, and V-J evenness by the Gini coefficient. Public clonotypes were defined as clonotypes shared by more than one individual. TCRdb itself trimmed the public reads at Q25 with fastp, ran MiXCR and retained productive beta chains. Every distinct CDR3 protein forms one entry, paired with its most common genes and DNA. TCRdb's processing, not the study's, gives the V and J calls here. In all, the sample holds fewer than 500,000 distinct CDR3 sequences, and roughly 17% of those were seen once. The top ten clones comprise 12% of the sample.

The CDR3 contains 17 residues, cysteine and phenylalanine counted. Just the 51-base CDR3 DNA is kept, in frame starting at base 1. The V and J ends are trimmed by 7 bases and 1 base, leaving 17 bases between them. The sample belongs to a study of regulatory T cells in long-lasting Graves disease (dated by TCRdb to about 2021). As for the study more broadly: Patients with newly diagnosed Graves' disease had been on antithyroid drugs for under 3 months. This study used TCR sequencing and RNA sequencing of peripheral blood to compare persistent Graves' disease patients against newly diagnosed Graves' disease patients. A total of around 35 samples were covered by TCR sequencing, comprising roughly 13 persistent and 20 or so newly diagnosed Graves' disease patients. The study was registered as a clinical trial and conducted in China. Paper-wide results and their limitations: Only peripheral blood was studied, because thyroid tissue, the primary lesion, was inaccessible. Preferential use of TRBV28, TRBJ1-2 and TRBJ2-5 was observed in persistent disease, whereas TRBV20-1 and TRBJ2-1 were favored in newly diagnosed disease. Sequencing and analysis were limited to the TCR beta chain. The authors noted that the small sample size was a limitation that may lower accuracy. Persistent patients shared more public clonotypes among themselves (around 3,000) than newly diagnosed patients did (more than 950). Persistent Graves' disease patients showed lower TCR Shannon entropy and fewer highly expanded clones than newly diagnosed patients, suggesting clonal expansion.

The time point label of this sample denotes: newly diagnosed GD, antithyroid drugs for less than 3 months. RNA was extracted from PBMCs in TRIzol for both TCR sequencing and RNA sequencing. Graves' disease was diagnosed according to American Thyroid Association guidelines. Recruitment of patients was carried out at an endocrinology department in Xi'an, China. Each patient gave approximately 8.8 milliliters of peripheral blood, collected in an EDTA anticoagulant tube. Ficoll Paque Plus density gradient separation was used to isolate PBMCs, and no additional T cell sorting was done. RNA quality was checked with an Agilent 2100 Bioanalyzer and agarose gel, and concentration with a NanoDrop 2000. The same sample was also used in a study of T cells in Graves' hyperthyroidism and ophthalmopathy. In that second paper, the authors write: Stable Graves' hyperthyroidism was defined as the absence of progression to ophthalmopathy over 18 months of follow-up. Hyperthyroidism patients were newly diagnosed, with disease duration under 2 months, and aged 18 to 65 years. The study excluded patients with uncontrolled infections, other autoimmune diseases, pregnancy or lactation. Clinical symptoms, serum thyroxine and TRAb, thyroid ultrasound, and orbital computed tomography formed the basis for the diagnoses. The TCR CDR3 was subjected to a first round of RT-PCR using the HTBI primer set and the Qiagen OneStep RT-PCR kit. Most expanded thyroid clonotypes (frequency above 0.001) were also detected in blood, suggesting blood repertoires may reflect thyroid immune responses. In cross-validation, a model built on a 13 V-J signature told ophthalmopathy apart from stable hyperthyroidism with approximately 90% sensitivity and about 81% specificity, and in testing the same model reached 80%/75%. During validation, the model predicted progression to ophthalmopathy a median of approximately 6.5 months ahead of onset, with almost 71% sensitivity and roughly 72% specificity. To identify TCR V-J signatures that set the groups apart, the researchers used a discovery cohort of 90 to 100 patients, made up of roughly 40 with Graves' ophthalmopathy and about 60 with stable Graves' hyperthyroidism. An independent validation cohort of around 20 hyperthyroidism patients and about 16 patients who later progressed to ophthalmopathy tested prospective prediction of ophthalmopathy. The 75 to 100 discovery patients were divided at random into training and test sets in a 7:3 ratio. In addition, the study compared T-cell repertoires in thyroid tissue and in blood from roughly 6 Graves' hyperthyroidism patients. After sampling, hyperthyroidism patients received methimazole starting at 30 mg daily, and ophthalmopathy patients received high-dose intravenous methylprednisolone. Libraries were constructed in a second round of multiplex PCR, after which size selection and purification were performed. Sequencing of the libraries was done on an Illumina HiSeq2000 using paired-end 100 bp reads. Raw data were processed with SOAPnuke, discarding reads with adapters, uncalled bases, mean Phred below 15, or no exact constant-primer or identifier match. COPE v1.2.5 was used to merge high-quality paired reads, and clonotypes were defined as unique nucleotide sequences. MiTCR v1.1 was used to align clonotypes to the IMGT TRBV, TRBD and TRBJ reference segments. Analysis was restricted to V-J combinations with a frequency above 0.0001, which covered 98% to 99.2% of repertoires. The TCS score was defined as F50 (clonal expansion) divided by E x V (chaos), with BLOSUM62-based TCRdist calculated between CDR3 peptides within each V-J. Welch's t-statistics and random forest reduced fewer than 550 V-J features to roughly 13, which were used in a naive Bayes classifier (R e1071). No statistical method was used to fix the sample size in advance, and group allocation was not hidden from the investigators. TCR Vbeta CDR3 sequencing of 120 to 150 peripheral blood samples (more than 40 ophthalmopathy, 75 to 85 hyperthyroidism and approximately 17 progressor patients) is reported in the paper.

The chain is encoded by TRBV12-3 or TRBV12-4 joined to TRBJ1-6, with a weak D call of TRBD1 (5 bases match). This sequence originates from a man aged 40-49 years with Graves disease. Donor details come from another sample of the same person, matched by shared clones. The sample here was peripheral blood mononuclear cells (PBMCs), taken at new diagnosis, from a patient treated with antithyroid drugs. CDR3 loop: CASKKGQGGSYNSPLHF. The DNA sequence reads TGTGCCAGCAAGAAAGGGCAGGGTGGATCCTATAATTCACCCCTCCACTTT.